These T cell receptor beta chains were read from a single sample in a study of CD8+ T cells in alopecia areata. Profiled with immunoSEQ multiplex PCR; TCRdb holds only in-frame clones, not every one. The sample has some 190,000 clones; approximately 70% are singletons. The sample was CD4+ T cells sorted from blood, taken at approximately week 42, from a patient treated with tofacitinib. All receptors come from a human donor with alopecia areata. Both conserved end residues are part of each CDR3. The order of the fields is clone size, V gene, D gene, J gene, CDR3 protein, CDR3 DNA. A D gene is named only where the DNA matches it firmly. Size is omitted from some rows. Given values are once, few, many or a class for expanded clones.

.,TRBV29-1,.,TRBJ1-1,CSVERGLNTEAFF,TGCAGCGTTGAAAGAGGGTTGAACACTGAAGCTTTCTTT
.,TRBV2,.,TRBJ1-4,CASSEIVPQEKLFF,TGTGCCAGCAGTGAAATCGTTCCCCAAGAAAAACTGTTTTTT
.,TRBV30,.,TRBJ1-1,CAGYRDAHTEAFF,TGTGCCGGCTACAGGGATGCGCACACTGAAGCTTTCTTT
few,TRBV29-1,.,TRBJ1-4,CSVAEVITEKLFF,TGCAGCGTGGCGGAAGTCATTACTGAAAAACTGTTTTTT
.,TRBV7-2,.,TRBJ2-5,CASSPSGQPLETQYF,TGTGCCAGCAGCCCTTCTGGGCAGCCCTTAGAGACCCAGTACTTC
.,TRBV4-3,.,TRBJ1-2,CASSQDDGTDGYTF,TGCGCCAGCAGCCAAGATGACGGGACCGATGGCTACACCTTC
.,TRBV27,TRBD1,TRBJ1-1,CASSSLLLLTGGGAAEAFF,TGTGCCAGCAGTTCTCTACTGCTATTGACAGGGGGAGGAGCTGCTGAAGCTTTCTTT
.,TRBV2,TRBD2,TRBJ2-2,CASSTVGLAGANTGELFF,TGTGCCAGCAGTACAGTTGGACTAGCGGGGGCTAACACCGGGGAGCTGTTTTTT
once,TRBV11-1,.,TRBJ2-7,CASSFAPGNPHEQYF,TGTGCCAGCAGCTTCGCTCCGGGGAACCCACACGAGCAGTACTTC
few,TRBV6-5,.,TRBJ2-4,CASREGGETIQYF,TGTGCCAGCAGGGAGGGGGGTGAAACCATTCAGTACTTC
.,TRBV30,TRBD2,TRBJ2-7,CAWSVTYGGEQYF,TGTGCCTGGAGTGTAACGTACGGGGGGGAGCAGTACTTC
.,TRBV2,TRBD1,TRBJ2-6,CASSGGQGAGANVLTF,TGTGCCAGCAGTGGGGGACAGGGAGCTGGGGCCAACGTCCTGACTTTC
.,TRBV11-2,.,TRBJ2-7,CASSPGGLQKNSYEQYF,TGTGCCAGCAGCCCCGGTGGACTTCAAAAGAACTCCTACGAGCAGTACTTC
.,TRBV29-1,.,TRBJ2-5,CSVVGAKGTQETQYF,TGCAGCGTTGTGGGGGCTAAGGGAACCCAAGAGACCCAGTACTTC
.,TRBV27,.,TRBJ1-5,CASSFNSNQPQHF,TGTGCCAGCAGTTTCAATAGCAATCAGCCCCAGCATTTT
once,TRBV23-1,.,TRBJ1-5,CASSQSGVPQSNQPQHF,TGCGCCAGCAGTCAATCGGGGGTTCCCCAGAGCAATCAGCCCCAGCATTTT
.,TRBV5-1,.,TRBJ2-1,CASSYIPEDIYNEQFF,TGCGCCAGCAGCTACATCCCGGAAGACATCTACAATGAGCAGTTCTTC
.,TRBV5-1,TRBD2,TRBJ2-3,CASSLVGTTRTDTQYF,TGCGCCAGCAGCTTGGTGGGGACTACCCGCACAGATACGCAGTATTTT
.,TRBV11-3,.,TRBJ1-1,CASSLGGGEAFF,TGTGCCAGCAGCCTAGGAGGGGGTGAAGCTTTCTTT
.,TRBV29-1,.,TRBJ1-4,CSVVSSMAGKLFF,TGCAGCGTTGTCTCGAGTATGGCAGGGAAACTGTTTTTT
few,TRBV11-2,.,TRBJ2-6,CAKGGTGANVLTF,TGTGCCAAAGGGGGTACTGGGGCCAACGTCCTGACTTTC
.,TRBV15,.,TRBJ1-1,CATRGQNTEAFF,TGTGCCACCAGAGGACAGAACACTGAAGCTTTCTTT
once,TRBV6-1,.,TRBJ2-1,CASTVTDIYNEQFF,TGTGCCAGCACCGTGACAGACATCTACAATGAGCAGTTCTTC
.,TRBV19,TRBD1,TRBJ1-6,CASNGGTGESSYNSPLHF,TGTGCCAGTAATGGGGGGACAGGAGAGAGCTCCTATAATTCACCCCTCCACTTT
.,TRBV5-1,.,TRBJ2-1,CASSLSRPDQGGEQFF,TGCGCCAGCAGCTTGAGTCGTCCGGATCAGGGCGGTGAGCAGTTCTTC
.,TRBV18,.,TRBJ2-3,CASSPRHSTDTQYF,TGTGCCAGCTCACCACGACACAGCACAGATACGCAGTATTTT
.,TRBV29-1,.,TRBJ2-3,CSVGRDQRRSTDTQYF,TGCAGCGTTGGCAGAGACCAGCGGAGGTCCACAGATACGCAGTATTTT
.,TRBV7-2,.,TRBJ1-2,CASSFKGYYGYTF,TGTGCCAGCAGCTTTAAGGGGTACTATGGCTACACCTTC
.,TRBV5-1,.,TRBJ2-3,CASSLDGTDTQYF,TGCGCCAGCAGCTTGGACGGAACAGATACGCAGTATTTT
.,TRBV29-1,.,TRBJ1-2,CSVQGSEVGYTF,TGCAGCGTTCAGGGTTCGGAAGTTGGCTACACCTTC
.,TRBV7-2,TRBD1,TRBJ1-5,CASSSQGRGNQPQHF,TGTGCCAGCAGCTCACAGGGGAGAGGCAATCAGCCCCAGCATTTT
few,TRBV4-1,.,TRBJ2-7,CASSPGEAWEQYF,TGCGCCAGCAGCCCTGGGGAAGCTTGGGAGCAGTACTTC
.,TRBV29-1,.,TRBJ1-1,CSVVRLAGRDNTEAFF,TGCAGCGTTGTACGCCTTGCTGGAAGGGATAACACTGAAGCTTTCTTT
.,TRBV10-3,.,TRBJ1-2,CAISVRDLNYGYTF,TGTGCCATCAGTGTCCGGGACCTTAACTATGGCTACACCTTC
.,TRBV4-3,.,TRBJ2-7,CASSQRRDSSYEQYF,TGCGCCAGCAGCCAAAGGCGGGACTCATCCTACGAGCAGTACTTC
.,TRBV6-5,TRBD1,TRBJ2-7,CASSYSNNRGVYEQYF,TGTGCCAGCAGTTACTCGAATAACAGGGGCGTATACGAGCAGTACTTC
.,TRBV29-1,.,TRBJ2-5,CSTTRGETQYF,TGCAGCACCACCCGGGGAGAGACCCAGTACTTC